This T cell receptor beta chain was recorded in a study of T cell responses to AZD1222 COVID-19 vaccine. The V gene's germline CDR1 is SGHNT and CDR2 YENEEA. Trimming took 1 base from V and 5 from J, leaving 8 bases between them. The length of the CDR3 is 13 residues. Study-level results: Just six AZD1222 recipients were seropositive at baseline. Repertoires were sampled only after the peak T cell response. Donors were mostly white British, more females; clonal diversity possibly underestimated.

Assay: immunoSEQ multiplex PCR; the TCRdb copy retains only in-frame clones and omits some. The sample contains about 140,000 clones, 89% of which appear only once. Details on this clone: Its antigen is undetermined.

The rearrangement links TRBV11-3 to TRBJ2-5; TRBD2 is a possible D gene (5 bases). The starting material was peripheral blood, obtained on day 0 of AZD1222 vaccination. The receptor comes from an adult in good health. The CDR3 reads CASSLVGEETQYF. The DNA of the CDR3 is TGTGCCAGCAGCTTAGTTGGGGAGGAGACCCAGTACTTC.